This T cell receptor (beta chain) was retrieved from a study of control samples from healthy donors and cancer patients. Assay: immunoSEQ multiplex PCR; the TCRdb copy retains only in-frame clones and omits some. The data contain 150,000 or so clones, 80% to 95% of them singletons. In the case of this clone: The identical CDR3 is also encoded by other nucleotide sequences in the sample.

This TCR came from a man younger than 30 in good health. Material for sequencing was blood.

CDR3 coding DNA: TGCGCCAGCAGCTTGGGTGCAGCCACTGAAGCTTTCTTT. This gives the protein CASSLGAATEAFF. The chain has TRBV5-1 and TRBJ1-1; D is unresolved. Trimming pared 0 bases from V and 4 bases from J, leaving 7 bases between. Germline values: CDR1 SGHRS, CDR2 YFSETQ. This CDR3 is built from 13 residues. Looking up the rest from reference TRBV5-1 and TRBJ1-1 gives the full variable domain: KAGVTQTPRYLIKTRGQQVTLSCSPISGHRSVSWYQQTPGQGLQFLFEYFSETQRNKGNFPGRFSGRQFSNSRSEMNVSTLELGDSALYLCASSLGAATEAFFGQGTRLTVV.